In this sample, the clone carrying this TCR beta chain turned up many times. The antigen is undetermined. This CDR3 has 16 residues. With V trimmed by 0 bases and J by 3 bases, 3 bases remained unmatched. Germline CDR1 reads LNHNV; CDR2 reads YYDKDF (reference sequence). This specimen comes from a study of breast tumors, draining lymph nodes, adjacent tissues. TCRdb reanalysed the multiplex PCR reads using MiXCR and keeps one entry per CDR3 protein. The sample includes about 100,000 distinct CDR3 sequences, roughly 20% of them seen just once. General study results and limits: Findings are consistent with lymph node origin and intratumoral expansion of most tumor T cells.

Axillary draining lymph nodes of breast cancer patients supplied the node samples. The chain uses TRBV15 and TRBJ2-2; 8 bases agree with TRBD2. Sequencing was done on a sample of axillary lymph node tissue. The receptor comes from a female donor with breast cancer. Some clones in this sample may be carry-over from other donors' samples. The CDR3 nucleotides read TGTGCCACCAGCAGAGAAAGCGGGGGACACACCGGGGAGCTGTTTTTT. Amino acid sequence: CATSRESGGHTGELFF.